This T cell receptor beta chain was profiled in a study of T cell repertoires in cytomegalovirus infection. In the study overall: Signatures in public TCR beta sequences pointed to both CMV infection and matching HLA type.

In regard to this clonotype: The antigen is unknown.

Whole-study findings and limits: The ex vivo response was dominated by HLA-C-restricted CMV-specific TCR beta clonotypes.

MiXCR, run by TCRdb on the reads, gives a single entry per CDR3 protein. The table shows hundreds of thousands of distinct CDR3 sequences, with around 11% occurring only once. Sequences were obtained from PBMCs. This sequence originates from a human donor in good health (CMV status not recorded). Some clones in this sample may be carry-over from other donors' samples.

The CDR3 DNA is TGCGCCAGCAGCCCTCCGGACAGGGGGCCGGACGGGGAGCTGTTTTTT. Protein sequence: CASSPPDRGPDGELFF. This chain connects TRBV5-1 to TRBJ2-2; TRBD1 matches 11 bases. The CDR3 is 16 amino acids. J gave up 7 bases and V 4 bases, and 9 bases lay outside the gene matches. Germline V lookup: CDR1 SGHRS, CDR2 YFSETQ.